This T cell receptor (beta chain) was documented in a study of blood T cell repertoires in COVID-19. Study-wide background: Collection of acute and convalescent COVID-19 samples took place in the United States, Italy and Spain. T cells, B-cell-depleted T cells, or PBMCs provided the cDNA or gDNA that served as material.

The CDR3 consists of 16 residues. The V end was cut by 4 bases, the J end by 9 bases, with 22 bases between. The germline V gene has CDR1 MGHRA and CDR2 YSYEKL. Original analysis: Quantification of nucleated cells was approximated via reference gene primer amplification. Sequencing was performed with immunoSEQ multiplex PCR; in TCRdb, only in-frame clones are kept and a portion is missing. V and J calls and clone size follow that table, whereas D and trimming were derived from the DNA. Of about 80,000 clones listed, 65% to 85% were seen once; the top ten hold more than 15%. This clone was found many times.

The sample was peripheral blood. The J gene is TRBJ1-5, the V gene TRBV4-1, with a weak D call TRBD1 (5 bases). This TCR was recovered from a man in his 70s with active or convalescent COVID-19. The CDR3 bases are TGCGCCAGCAGCCCCCAAGCGGGGAGGGGAATCTGGCCCCAGCATTTT. Its translation is CASSPQAGRGIWPQHF.